The 19 T cell receptor beta chains presented below share a single source sample, sequenced in a study of vaccination and CD4 T cells after COVID-19. The treatment here: roughly nine-day PBMC culture with coronavirus spike peptide pools or control peptides (ViraFEST assay). Their antigens remain unidentified. The Oncomine TCR Beta short-read assay was applied to DNA of cultured CD4+ T cells. TCRdb passed the PCR reads through MiXCR, listing each CDR3 protein once. The table lists over 10,000 distinct CDR3 sequences, just over 60% of them singletons. The sample comprised CD4+ T cells from blood, cultured in vitro. The receptors here all came from a human donor who had recovered from COVID-19.

This clonotype has just a few counts. The V and J genes are TRBV7-9 and TRBJ1-3, with D possibly TRBD1 on 6 matching bases. The CDR3 is made up of 15 amino acids. Trimming left V 1 base short and J 4 bases short, with 11 bases between. Germline V gene lookup returns CDR1 SEHNR and CDR2 FQNEAQ (reference sequence). CDR3 nucleotide sequence: TGTGCCAGCAGCTTAGGGGGGGGCAACGGAAACACCATATATTTT. Translation gives CASSLGGGNGNTIYF.

The V and J genes are TRBV20-1 and TRBJ2-7; 9 nucleotides line up with TRBD1. CDR3 length: 14 residues. Germline V gives CDR1 DFQATT, CDR2 SNEGSKA (reference sequence). V gave up 1 base and J gave up 7 bases; unmatched junction bases: 8. CDR3: CSARVAPGTGEQYF. The CDR3, as DNA: TGCAGTGCTAGAGTGGCCCCCGGGACAGGGGAGCAGTACTTC.

Only a few counts were recorded for this clonotype. CDR3 loop: CASSRGLDSYNEQFF. The CDR3, as DNA: TGTGCCAGCAGCCGTGGACTAGACTCCTACAATGAGCAGTTCTTC. The chain uses TRBV6-1 and TRBJ2-1; 7 bases align to TRBD2. Unmatched junction bases numbered 5, after V lost 6 bases and J lost 0 bases. The CDR3 consists of 15 residues. Per germline, CDR1 MNHNS and CDR2 SASEGT.

The J gene is TRBJ2-1, the V gene TRBV5-1; a weak D match, TRBD2 (5 bases). V was pared by 0 bases and J by 13 bases, with 17 bases between. The CDR3 totals 14 residues. Germline V gene lookup returns CDR1 SGHRS and CDR2 YFSETQ. The chain's CDR3 is CASSLALAGRFQFF. CDR3 bases: TGCGCCAGCAGCTTGGCCCTAGCAGGCCGTTTTCAGTTCTTC.

This clonotype was observed a handful of times. The V gene is TRBV27, the J gene TRBJ2-5; the D is unclear. With 7 bases removed from V and 3 bases from J, the gap between germline ends came to 12 bases. The CDR3 sequence is 13 residues long. Germline loops: CDR1 MNHEY, CDR2 SMNVEV (reference sequence). The CDR3 region has the DNA TGTGCCAGCACCGATACAGAGAAAGAGACCCAGTACTTC. Translation gives CASTDTEKETQYF.

This chain connects TRBV7-3 to TRBJ2-5; D perhaps matches TRBD1 (5 bases). Trimming removed 5 bases at V and 5 bases at J, with 6 bases between. Germline-derived CDR1 and CDR2 are SGHTA and FQGTGA. There are 11 residues in the CDR3. The CDR3 DNA follows: TGTGCCAGCAGCGCAGGGGAGACCCAGTACTTC. It codes for CASSAGETQYF. Together with reference TRBV7-3 and TRBJ2-5, the CDR3 gives the full variable domain: GAGVSQTPSNKVTEKGKYVELRCDPISGHTALYWYRQSLGQGPEFLIYFQGTGAADDSGLPNDRFFAVRPEGSVSTLKIQRTERGDSAVYLCASSAGETQYFGPGTRLLVL.

V is TRBV6-1 and J is TRBJ1-1; D might be TRBD1 (5 bases). The V gene's germline CDR1 is MNHNS and CDR2 SASEGT. The CDR3 length is 13 residues. V lost 4 bases to trimming and J lost 3 bases, with 9 bases between them. The chain's CDR3 is CASSAPGYTEAFF. In nucleotides, the CDR3 is TGTGCCAGCAGTGCGCCAGGGTACACTGAAGCTTTCTTT.

The chain recombines TRBV7-2 with TRBJ2-1; D remains unclear. The length of the CDR3 is 14 residues. Germline V gives CDR1 SGHTA, CDR2 FQGNSA. V dropped 5 bases and J dropped 2 bases, with 10 bases sitting between them. This CDR3 is CASSPSRAYNEQFF. Here the CDR3 DNA reads TGTGCCAGCAGCCCATCTAGGGCCTACAATGAGCAGTTCTTC.

The chain has TRBV6-1 and TRBJ2-1; no reliable D call. Judging by the DNA end, TRBJ2-7 fits better; the J call may be wrong. This CDR3 has 14 residues. Germline V lookup: CDR1 MNHNS, CDR2 SASEGT. CDR3 region: CASSPPGIAYEQYF. CDR3 in DNA: TGTGCCAGCAGCCCCCCAGGAATTGCCTACGAGCAGTACTTC.

V and J are TRBV30 and TRBJ1-5; D is perhaps TRBD1 (5 bases). The germline V gene encodes CDR1 GTSNPN and CDR2 SVGIG (reference sequence). This CDR3 spans 15 amino acids. V lost 2 bases, J lost 5 bases, and 16 bases lay in between. CDR3 bases: TGTGCCTGGAGTTCCCCGGGCAGGGCCGATCAGCCCCAGCATTTT. Residues: CAWSSPGRADQPQHF.

The DNA for the CDR3 is TGTGCCATCAGCTTTGAGTACAATGAGCAGTTCTTC. Its protein product is CAISFEYNEQFF. The J gene is TRBJ2-1, the V gene TRBV10-3; D gene ambiguous. Germline lookup yields CDR1 ENHRY and CDR2 SYGVKD. Trimming took 6 bases from V and 4 from J, leaving 7 bases between them. This CDR3 contains 12 residues.

This clonotype came up a few times. The rearrangement joins TRBV7-2 to TRBJ1-2, with 9 bases that match TRBD1. The V segment lost 5 bases and the J segment 7 bases; nucleotides outside the gene matches: 11. The germline V gene encodes CDR1 SGHTA and CDR2 FQGNSA. The CDR3 sequence is 15 residues long. CDR3 DNA sequence: TGTGCCAGCAGCGAAACCGGGACAGGGTATGGTGGCTACACCTTC. Its translation: CASSETGTGYGGYTF. Using reference TRBV7-2 and TRBJ1-2 for the parts outside the CDR3, the full variable domain is GAGVSQSPSNKVTEKGKDVELRCDPISGHTALYWYRQSLGQGLEFLIYFQGNSAPDKSGLPSDRFSAERTGGSVSTLTIQRTQQEDSAVYLCASSETGTGYGGYTFGSGTRLTVV.

This clonotype was detected only once. V and J are TRBV6-2 or TRBV6-3 and TRBJ2-3, with 8 bases that match TRBD2. The V and J ends lost 2 bases and 12 bases, in that order; junction bases with no gene match: 4. The CDR3 is 12 residues long. The germline V gene has CDR1 MNHEY and CDR2 SVGEGT. The CDR3 spells CASSYSGSLQYF. Written as DNA, the CDR3 is TGTGCCAGCAGTTACAGCGGGAGTCTTCAGTATTTT.

The chain recombines TRBV7-2 with TRBJ1-5; tentative D call: TRBD1 (5 bases). From germline, CDR1 is SGHTA and CDR2 FQGNSA. The CDR3 is made up of 15 amino acids. V was shortened by 1 base and J by 2 bases, with 9 bases between the two germline ends. CDR3 sequence reads: CASSLGGGGNQPQHF. The CDR3 DNA sequence: TGTGCCAGCAGCTTAGGGGGAGGGGGCAATCAGCCCCAGCATTTT.

V usage is TRBV11-3 and J usage is TRBJ2-3; D is ambiguous. Germline lookup yields CDR1 SGHNT and CDR2 YENEEA. The V and J ends lost 5 bases and 9 bases respectively, with 12 bases between them. The CDR3 has 12 amino acids. In nucleotides, the CDR3 is TGTGCCAGCAGCCCGGCGGCCACGACGCAGTATTTT. Translation gives CASSPAATTQYF. Full variable domain (remainder filled in from reference TRBV11-3 and TRBJ2-3): EAGVVQSPRYKIIEKKQPVAFWCNPISGHNTLYWYLQNLGQGPELLIRYENEEAVDDSQLPKDRFSAERLKGVDSTLKIQPAELGDSAVYLCASSPAATTQYFGPGTRLTVL.

This clonotype has a handful of counts. The V and J genes are TRBV7-8 and TRBJ1-2; D is perhaps TRBD1 (5 bases). Germline V gene data show CDR1 as SGHVS and CDR2 as FQNEAQ. V shed 4 bases and J shed 9 bases, with 18 bases lying between them. The CDR3 spans 14 residues. As DNA, the CDR3 is TGTGCCAGCAGCTCGGGCCTTTCCGCGGGACGCTACACCTTC. It translates to CASSSGLSAGRYTF.

The chain recombines TRBV19 with TRBJ1-6; a possible D gene is TRBD1 (6 bases). The CDR3 covers 15 residues. CDR1 is LNHDA, CDR2 SQIVND, per germline (reference sequence). Deletions cut 5 bases from V and 6 bases from J, with 14 bases between. CDR3 residues: CASSAWGGSNSPLHF. CDR3 nucleotides: TGTGCCAGTAGTGCCTGGGGGGGCTCTAATTCACCCCTCCACTTT. Based on the CDR3 plus reference TRBV19 and TRBJ1-6, the full variable domain is DGGITQSPKYLFRKEGQNVTLSCEQNLNHDAMYWYRQDPGQGLRLIYYSQIVNDFQKGDIAEGYSVSREKKESFPLTVTSAQKNPTAFYLCASSAWGGSNSPLHFGNGTRLTVT.

The rearrangement joins TRBV4-2 to TRBJ2-3; 8 bases map to TRBD2. Trimming cost V 2 bases and J 2 bases; bases outside gene matches: 6. The CDR3 contains 16 residues. CDR1 and CDR2 from the germline V gene are LGHNA and YNFKEQ. The CDR3 coding sequence is TGTGCCAGCAGCCAAAATCCGGGACTAGACACAGATACGCAGTATTTT. The encoded protein is CASSQNPGLDTDTQYF.

The V gene is TRBV24-1, the J gene TRBJ2-7; 8 bases map to TRBD1. From germline, CDR1 is KGHDR and CDR2 SFDVKD. The CDR3 covers 16 residues. V was clipped by 0 bases and J by 5 bases; unmatched bases: 8. For the CDR3, the DNA is TGTGCCACCAGTGATTTGTTAGGACAGGGAGGCGACGAGCAGTACTTC. Its protein product is CATSDLLGQGGDEQYF.